The source of this TCR beta chain is a study of CD4 T cells in relation to SARS-CoV-2 and coronaviruses. Study overall: ViraFEST: approximately 10-day antigen culture of PBMCs, then TCR beta CDR3 sequencing. Study-wide findings and caveats: This crossreactivity analysis covered spike protein alone, no other viral proteins.

The unexposed donors gave CD4+ T cells in about 2011-2018, prior to COVID-19. After roughly ten days of culture, CD4+ T cells were isolated. Sequencing was performed with immunoSEQ multiplex PCR; in TCRdb, only in-frame clones are kept and a portion is missing. This sample carries under 20,000 clones, approximately 81% of them seen once, and the ten largest clones take roughly a tenth. The V gene's germline CDR1 is SGHRS and CDR2 YFSETQ. The CDR3 runs to 15 residues. V was pared by 5 bases and J by 1 base, with 9 bases of the junction left unmatched. As regards this clone: Antigen: not known.

The sequencing sample was made of CD4+ T cells from PBMCs, cultured in vitro. The TCR sequence derives from a human donor in good health. The chain uses TRBV5-1 and TRBJ2-7; 7 positions agree with TRBD1. The CDR3 coding sequence is TGCGCCAGCAGTTACGACGGGACAGAGTCCTACGAGCAGTACTTC. This encodes CASSYDGTESYEQYF.